This T cell receptor beta chain was observed in a study of T cells in tuberculosis. The repertoire was sequenced with immunoSEQ multiplex PCR; TCRdb's copy has only in-frame clones and lacks some. Among under 50,000 clones listed, about 95% were seen once. V lost 7 bases to trimming and J lost 8 bases, with 29 bases between them. Germline V gives CDR1 MNHEY, CDR2 SMNVEV (reference sequence). The CDR3 totals 17 residues. The J gene is TRBJ1-2, the V gene TRBV27; the D gene is possibly TRBD1 (6 bases). The source is a donor between 10 and 35 years old with latent tuberculosis or without tuberculosis infection. The material sequenced was PBMCs. For the CDR3, the DNA is TGTGCCAGCACCTTCTCCGGATTGGGGCTGGAAAGGGGGGGCTACACCTTC. It specifies CASTFSGLGLERGGYTF.